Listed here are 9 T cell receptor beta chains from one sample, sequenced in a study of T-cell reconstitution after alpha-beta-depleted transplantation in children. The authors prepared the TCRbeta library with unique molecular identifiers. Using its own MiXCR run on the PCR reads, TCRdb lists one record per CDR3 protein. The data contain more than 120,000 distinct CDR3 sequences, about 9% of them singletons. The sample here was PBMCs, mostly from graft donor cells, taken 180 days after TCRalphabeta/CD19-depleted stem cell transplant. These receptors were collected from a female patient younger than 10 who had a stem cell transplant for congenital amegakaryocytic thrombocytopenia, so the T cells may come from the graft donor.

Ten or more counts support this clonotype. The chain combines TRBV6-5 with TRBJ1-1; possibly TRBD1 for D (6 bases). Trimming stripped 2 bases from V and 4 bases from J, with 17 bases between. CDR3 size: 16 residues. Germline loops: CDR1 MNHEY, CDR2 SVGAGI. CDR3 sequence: CASSYGAPGARTEAFF. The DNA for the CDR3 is TGTGCCAGCAGTTACGGGGCCCCAGGGGCGCGCACTGAAGCTTTCTTT.

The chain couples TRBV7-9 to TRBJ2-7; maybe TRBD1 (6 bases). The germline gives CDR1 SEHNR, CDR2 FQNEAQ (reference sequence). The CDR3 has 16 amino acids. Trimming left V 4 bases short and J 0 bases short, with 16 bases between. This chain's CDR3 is CASSSSTGRYSYEQYV. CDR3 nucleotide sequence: TGTGCCAGCAGCTCCTCGACAGGTCGCTACTCCTACGAGCAGTACGTC.

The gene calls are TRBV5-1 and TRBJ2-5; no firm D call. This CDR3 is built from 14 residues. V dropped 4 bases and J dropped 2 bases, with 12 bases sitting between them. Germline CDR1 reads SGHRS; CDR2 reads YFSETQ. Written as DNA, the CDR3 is TGCGCCAGCAGCCCGCTCGACGGTCAAGAGACCCAGTACTTC. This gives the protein CASSPLDGQETQYF.

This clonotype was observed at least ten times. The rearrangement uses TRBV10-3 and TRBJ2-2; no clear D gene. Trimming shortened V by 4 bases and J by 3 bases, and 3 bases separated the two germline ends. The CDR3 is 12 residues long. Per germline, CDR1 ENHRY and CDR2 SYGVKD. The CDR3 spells CAISGHTGELFF. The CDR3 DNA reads TGTGCCATCAGTGGGCACACCGGGGAGCTGTTTTTT.

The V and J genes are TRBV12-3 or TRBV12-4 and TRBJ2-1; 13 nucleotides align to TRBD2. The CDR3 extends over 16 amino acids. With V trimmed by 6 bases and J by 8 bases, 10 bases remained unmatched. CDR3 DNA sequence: TGTGCCAGCAGGCCCCTTACCGGGACTAGCGGGGATGAGCAGTTCTTC. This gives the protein CASRPLTGTSGDEQFF.

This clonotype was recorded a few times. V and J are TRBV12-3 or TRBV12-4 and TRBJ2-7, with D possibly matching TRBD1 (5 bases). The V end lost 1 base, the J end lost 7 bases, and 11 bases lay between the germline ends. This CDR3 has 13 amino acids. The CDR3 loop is CASSLDQGPEQYF. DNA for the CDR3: TGTGCCAGCAGTTTAGACCAGGGCCCTGAGCAGTACTTC.

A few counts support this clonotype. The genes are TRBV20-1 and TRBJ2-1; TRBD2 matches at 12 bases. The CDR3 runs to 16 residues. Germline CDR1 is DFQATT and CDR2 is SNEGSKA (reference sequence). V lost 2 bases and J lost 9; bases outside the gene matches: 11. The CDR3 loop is CSARLASGRGDSEQFF. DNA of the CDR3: TGCAGTGCTAGACTGGCTAGCGGGAGGGGAGACAGTGAGCAGTTCTTC.

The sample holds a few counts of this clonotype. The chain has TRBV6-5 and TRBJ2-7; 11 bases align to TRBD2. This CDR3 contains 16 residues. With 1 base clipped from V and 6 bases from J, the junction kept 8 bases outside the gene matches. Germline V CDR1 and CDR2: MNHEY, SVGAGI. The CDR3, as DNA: TGTGCCAGCAGTTACTGGCTAGCGGGAGGCCTGGTCGAGCAGTACTTC. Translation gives CASSYWLAGGLVEQYF.

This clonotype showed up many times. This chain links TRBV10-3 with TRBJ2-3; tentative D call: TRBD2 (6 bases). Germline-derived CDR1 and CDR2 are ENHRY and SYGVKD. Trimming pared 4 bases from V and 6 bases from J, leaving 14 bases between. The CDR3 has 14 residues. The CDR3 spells CAISVAGPADTQYF. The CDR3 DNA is TGTGCCATCAGTGTTGCGGGGCCCGCGGATACGCAGTATTTT.